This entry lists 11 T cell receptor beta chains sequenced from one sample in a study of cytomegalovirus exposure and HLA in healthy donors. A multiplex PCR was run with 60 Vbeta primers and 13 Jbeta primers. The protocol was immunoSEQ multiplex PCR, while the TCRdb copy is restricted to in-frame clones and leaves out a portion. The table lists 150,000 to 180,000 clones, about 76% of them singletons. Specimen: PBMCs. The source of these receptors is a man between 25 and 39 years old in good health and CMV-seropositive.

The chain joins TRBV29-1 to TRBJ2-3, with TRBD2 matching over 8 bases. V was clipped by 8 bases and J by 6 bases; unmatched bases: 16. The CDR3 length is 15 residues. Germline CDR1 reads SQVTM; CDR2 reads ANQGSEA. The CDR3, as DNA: TGCAGCATAAGAGGCGGGGGGTCCGGTTACGATACGCAGTATTTT. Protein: CSIRGGGSGYDTQYF.

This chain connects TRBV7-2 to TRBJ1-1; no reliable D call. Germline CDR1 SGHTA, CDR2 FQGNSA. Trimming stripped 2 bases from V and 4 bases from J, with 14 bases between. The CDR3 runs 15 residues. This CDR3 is CASSLIPSSTTEAFF. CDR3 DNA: TGTGCCAGCAGCTTAATCCCTAGTTCGACCACTGAAGCTTTCTTT.

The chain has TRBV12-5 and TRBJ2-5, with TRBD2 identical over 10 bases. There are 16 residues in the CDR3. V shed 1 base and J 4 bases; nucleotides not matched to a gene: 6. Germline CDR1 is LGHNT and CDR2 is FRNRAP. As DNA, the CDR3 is TGTGCTAGTGGTTTGGACGGAAGCGGGAGGGGAGAGACCCAGTACTTC. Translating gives CASGLDGSGRGETQYF.

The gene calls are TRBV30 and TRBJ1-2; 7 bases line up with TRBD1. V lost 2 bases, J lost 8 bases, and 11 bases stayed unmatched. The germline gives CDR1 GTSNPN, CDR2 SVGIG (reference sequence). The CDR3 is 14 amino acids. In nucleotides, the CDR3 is TGTGCCTGGAGTATAGGGGGCCTTTTGCGGGGCTACACCTTC. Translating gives CAWSIGGLLRGYTF.

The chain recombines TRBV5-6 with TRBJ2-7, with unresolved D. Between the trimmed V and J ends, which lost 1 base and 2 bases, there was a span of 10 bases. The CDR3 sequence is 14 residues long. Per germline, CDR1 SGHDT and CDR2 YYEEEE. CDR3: CASSLPRTTYEQYF. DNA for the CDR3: TGTGCCAGCAGCTTGCCGCGAACTACCTACGAGCAGTACTTC.

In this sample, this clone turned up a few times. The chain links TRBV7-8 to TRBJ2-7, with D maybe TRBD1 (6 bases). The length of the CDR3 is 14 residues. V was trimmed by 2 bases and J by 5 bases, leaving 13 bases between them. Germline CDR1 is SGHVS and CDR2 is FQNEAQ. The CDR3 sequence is CASSLPQGMHEQYF. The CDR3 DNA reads TGTGCCAGCAGCTTACCCCAGGGGATGCACGAGCAGTACTTC. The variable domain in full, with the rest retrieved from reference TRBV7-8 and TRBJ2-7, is GAGVSQSPRYKVAKRGQDVALRCDPISGHVSLFWYQQALGQGPEFLTYFQNEAQLDKSGLPSDRFFAERPEGSVSTLKIQRTQQEDSAVYLCASSLPQGMHEQYFGPGTRLTVT.

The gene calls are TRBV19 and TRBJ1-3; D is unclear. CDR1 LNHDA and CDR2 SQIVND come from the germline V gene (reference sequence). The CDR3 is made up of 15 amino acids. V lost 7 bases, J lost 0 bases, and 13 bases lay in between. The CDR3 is CASTMRPTSGNTIYF. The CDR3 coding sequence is TGTGCCAGTACCATGCGGCCCACCTCTGGAAACACCATATATTTT.

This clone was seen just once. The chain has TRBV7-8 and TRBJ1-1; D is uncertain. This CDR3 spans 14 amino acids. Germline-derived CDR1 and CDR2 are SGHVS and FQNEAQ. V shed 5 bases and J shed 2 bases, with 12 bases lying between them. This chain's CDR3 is CASSPPPDNTEAFF. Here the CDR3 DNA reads TGTGCCAGCAGCCCTCCCCCAGATAACACTGAAGCTTTCTTT.

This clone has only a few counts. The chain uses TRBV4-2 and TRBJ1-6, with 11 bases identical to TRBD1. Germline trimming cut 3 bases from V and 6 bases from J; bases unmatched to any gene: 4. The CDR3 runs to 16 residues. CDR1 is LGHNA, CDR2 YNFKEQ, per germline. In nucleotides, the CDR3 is TGTGCCAGCAGCCAGTCAGGGACAGGGGGTAATTCACCCCTCCACTTT. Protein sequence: CASSQSGTGGNSPLHF.

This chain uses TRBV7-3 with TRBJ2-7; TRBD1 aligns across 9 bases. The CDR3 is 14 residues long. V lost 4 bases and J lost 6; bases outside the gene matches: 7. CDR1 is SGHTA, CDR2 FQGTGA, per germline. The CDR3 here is CASSSGQGTAEQYF. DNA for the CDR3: TGTGCCAGCAGCTCGGGACAGGGCACGGCCGAGCAGTACTTC. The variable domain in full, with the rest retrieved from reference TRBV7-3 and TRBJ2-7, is GAGVSQTPSNKVTEKGKYVELRCDPISGHTALYWYRQSLGQGPEFLIYFQGTGAADDSGLPNDRFFAVRPEGSVSTLKIQRTERGDSAVYLCASSSGQGTAEQYFGPGTRLTVT.

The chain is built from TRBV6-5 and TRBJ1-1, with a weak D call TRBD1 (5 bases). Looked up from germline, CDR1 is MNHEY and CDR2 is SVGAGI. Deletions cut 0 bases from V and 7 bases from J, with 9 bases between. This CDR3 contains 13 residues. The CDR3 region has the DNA TGTGCCAGCAGTTACTCGTGGGGCCTTGAAGCTTTCTTT. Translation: CASSYSWGLEAFF.